One and the same sample provided the 11 T cell receptor beta chains below, sequenced in a study of blood T cell repertoires in COVID-19. The method was immunoSEQ multiplex PCR; TCRdb's version includes in-frame clones alone and lacks a portion of them. The table records around 140,000 clones, roughly 81% of them present only once. The sample taken for sequencing was peripheral blood. These receptors came from a woman between 50 and 59 years old with active or convalescent COVID-19.

A few counts support this clone. The rearrangement links TRBV28 to TRBJ2-1, with 12 bases that match TRBD2. CDR3 size: 17 residues. The V and J ends lost 4 bases and 4 bases, in that order; junction bases with no gene match: 8. CDR1 is MDHEN and CDR2 is SYDVKM in the germline V gene. The CDR3: CASSSWTSGNRYNEQFF. CDR3 in DNA: TGTGCCAGCAGTTCCTGGACTAGCGGGAATAGGTACAATGAGCAGTTCTTC.

In nucleotides, the CDR3 is TGTGCCAGCAGCCCCGGTCTAGCGGGGGCAGACCTCACAGATACGCAGTATTTT. This sequence encodes CASSPGLAGADLTDTQYF. The V call is TRBV13, the J call TRBJ2-3, with 10 nucleotides matching TRBD2. Germline loops: CDR1 PRHDT, CDR2 FYEKMQ (reference sequence). This CDR3 region has 18 residues. After removal of 5 bases from V and 2 bases from J, the junction contained 13 bases not matched to a gene.

The rearrangement links TRBV6-6 to TRBJ1-2, with D possibly TRBD1 on 6 matching bases. The CDR3 sequence is 12 residues long. Germline lookup yields CDR1 MNHNY and CDR2 SVGAGI (reference sequence). Trimming took off 10 bases at V and 0 bases at J, with 9 bases between the two ends. For the CDR3, the DNA is TGTGCCACCTGGGACACTAACTATGGCTACACCTTC. As protein: CATWDTNYGYTF.

The chain employs TRBV5-6 and TRBJ1-1, with D possibly TRBD1 on 5 matching bases. This CDR3 region has 11 residues. Trimming stripped 0 bases from V and 11 bases from J, with 8 bases between. Germline CDR1 reads SGHDT; CDR2 reads YYEEEE. CDR3 nucleotides: TGTGCCAGCAGCTTGGGACAGTTGGCTTTCTTT. Translation gives CASSLGQLAFF.

This clone was seen only a few times. The chain employs TRBV7-8 and TRBJ1-3, with unresolved D. This CDR3 comprises 12 residues. Deletions cut 2 bases from V and 4 bases from J, with 3 bases between. Germline V CDR1 and CDR2: SGHVS, FQNEAQ. The chain's CDR3 is CASSLLGNTIYF. The CDR3 nucleotides are TGTGCCAGCAGCTTACTAGGAAACACCATATATTTT.

This sequence joins TRBV13 and TRBJ2-7; 8 bases agree with TRBD1. There are 14 residues in the CDR3. Losses at the gene ends were 1 base for V and 5 bases for J; bases not matched to a gene: 4. From germline, CDR1 is PRHDT and CDR2 FYEKMQ (reference sequence). The CDR3 DNA follows: TGTGCCAGCAGCTTAGTCGGCAGGGGGCACGAGCAGTACTTC. Translating gives CASSLVGRGHEQYF.

This clone has a single count. The chain recombines TRBV7-2 with TRBJ2-2; the match to TRBD2 covers 7 bases. Germline-derived CDR1 and CDR2 are SGHTA and FQGNSA. The V and J ends lost 2 bases and 7 bases, in that order; junction bases with no gene match: 13. The CDR3 has 17 residues. CDR3 protein: CASSLSLLGGRGGELFF. The CDR3 DNA reads as TGTGCCAGCAGCTTATCCCTTCTCGGGGGGAGGGGCGGGGAGCTGTTTTTT.

The CDR3 bases are TGTGCCAGCAGCCCCTACGGCGGCGGCTACTACAATGAGCAGTTCTTC. Translated, it gives CASSPYGGGYYNEQFF. The chain carries TRBV7-9 and TRBJ2-1; D is unresolved. Looked up from germline, CDR1 is SEHNR and CDR2 is FQNEAQ (reference sequence). Trimming removed 5 bases at V and 3 bases at J, with 17 bases between. CDR3 length: 16 residues.

A single count supports this clone. The chain couples TRBV12-5 to TRBJ2-5; unclear D gene. The germline V gene encodes CDR1 LGHNT and CDR2 FRNRAP. The V gene lost 0 bases and the J gene lost 5 bases, with 16 bases spanning the gap. The CDR3 is 16 amino acids. The CDR3 reads CASGLVLGKRVETQYF. DNA of the CDR3: TGTGCTAGTGGTTTGGTACTCGGTAAACGGGTGGAGACCCAGTACTTC.

The V and J genes are TRBV6-2 or TRBV6-3 and TRBJ2-4; 7 nucleotides match TRBD1. V lost 2 bases, J lost 10 bases, and 2 bases stayed unmatched. The germline gives CDR1 MNHEY, CDR2 SVGEGT. The CDR3 length is 12 residues. This chain's CDR3 is CASSYKQGIQYF. The CDR3 region has the DNA TGTGCCAGCAGTTACAAACAGGGGATTCAGTACTTC.

V is TRBV7-9 and J is TRBJ2-3; 10 nucleotides match TRBD2. There are 19 residues in the CDR3. Trimming cost V 4 bases and J 3 bases; bases outside gene matches: 16. The germline CDR1 and CDR2 sequences are SEHNR and FQNEAQ (reference sequence). The CDR3 loop is CASSSIFRSGRVGTDTQYF. The CDR3, as DNA: TGTGCCAGCAGCTCCATCTTTAGGAGCGGGAGGGTTGGGACAGATACGCAGTATTTT.